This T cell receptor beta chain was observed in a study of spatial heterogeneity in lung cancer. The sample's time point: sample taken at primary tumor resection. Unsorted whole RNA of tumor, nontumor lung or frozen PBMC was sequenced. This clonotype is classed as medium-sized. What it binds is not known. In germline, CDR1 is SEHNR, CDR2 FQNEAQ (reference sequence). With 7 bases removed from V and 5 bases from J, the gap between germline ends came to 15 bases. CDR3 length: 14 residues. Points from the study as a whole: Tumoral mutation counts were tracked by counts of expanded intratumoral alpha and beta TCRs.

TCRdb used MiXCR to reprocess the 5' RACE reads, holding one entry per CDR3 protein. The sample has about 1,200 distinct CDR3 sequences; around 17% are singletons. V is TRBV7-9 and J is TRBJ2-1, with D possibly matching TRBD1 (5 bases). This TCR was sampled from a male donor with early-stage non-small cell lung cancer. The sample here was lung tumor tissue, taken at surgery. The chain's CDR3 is CASTTGASHNEQFF. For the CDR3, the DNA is TGTGCCAGCACCACTGGGGCTTCCCACAATGAGCAGTTCTTC.